The 17 T cell receptor beta chains reported below all come from one sample, sequenced in a study of graft-versus-host responses after intestinal transplantation. For these receptors, no antigen is known. The method was immunoSEQ multiplex PCR; TCRdb's version includes in-frame clones alone and lacks a portion of them. This table has 100,000 or so clones, around nine tenths appearing once. Specimen: unstimulated CD4+ T cells sorted from spleen or lymph node cells, collected before intestinal transplant. All receptors come from a human donor who received an intestinal transplant.

V and J are TRBV4-2 and TRBJ2-5; D unclear. The germline V and J ends were trimmed by 1 base and 4 bases, with 7 bases remaining between them. CDR3 length: 13 amino acids. CDR1 LGHNA and CDR2 YNFKEQ come from the germline V gene. The DNA of the CDR3 is TGTGCCAGCAGCCAAGCCGTCCGAGAGACCCAGTACTTC. The encoded protein is CASSQAVRETQYF.

The rearrangement links TRBV6-1 to TRBJ2-5; 13 bases fit TRBD2. V lost 8 bases and J lost 5; bases outside the gene matches: 17. Germline values: CDR1 MNHNS, CDR2 SASEGT. There are 18 residues in the CDR3. The CDR3 sequence is CASRGRQLAGGDWETQYF. Here the CDR3 DNA reads TGTGCCAGCCGTGGACGGCAACTAGCGGGGGGGGACTGGGAGACCCAGTACTTC.

J is TRBJ2-7 and V is TRBV25-1; 11 bases match TRBD2. Germline lookup yields CDR1 MGHDK and CDR2 SYGVNS. V was pared by 9 bases and J by 4 bases, with 8 bases of the junction left unmatched. This CDR3 is 14 amino acids long. CDR3 coding DNA: TGTGCCAGTAGTATACTAGCGGGAGAGTACGAGCAGTACTTC. Translated: CASSILAGEYEQYF.

The chain couples TRBV7-2 to TRBJ2-7; 10 nucleotides agree with TRBD2. The V gene end was trimmed by 5 bases and the J gene end by 4 bases; junction bases not matched to a gene: 8. The length of the CDR3 is 15 residues. Germline V gene lookup returns CDR1 SGHTA and CDR2 FQGNSA. The CDR3 coding sequence is TGTGCCAGCAGCCTTAGCGGGGGGATCCGTTACGAGCAGTACTTC. Protein product: CASSLSGGIRYEQYF. The full variable domain, with the rest looked up from reference TRBV7-2 and TRBJ2-7, is GAGVSQSPSNKVTEKGKDVELRCDPISGHTALYWYRQSLGQGLEFLIYFQGNSAPDKSGLPSDRFSAERTGGSVSTLTIQRTQQEDSAVYLCASSLSGGIRYEQYFGPGTRLTVT.

The chain combines TRBV2 with TRBJ2-1; 7 nucleotides agree with TRBD2. Germline V CDR1 and CDR2: SNHLY, FYNNEI. This CDR3 is built from 15 residues. Trimming removed 6 bases from V and 9 bases from J; junction bases left unmatched: 14. DNA of the CDR3: TGTGCCAGCAGAGACCCAGCGGGGCCTACAAGTGAGCAGTTCTTC. Translating gives CASRDPAGPTSEQFF.

The chain carries TRBV30 and TRBJ2-7, with TRBD2 matching over 8 bases. Germline V lookup: CDR1 GTSNPN, CDR2 SVGIG (reference sequence). Trimming took 0 bases from V and 7 from J; bases not matched to a gene: 8. The CDR3 spans 14 residues. The DNA for the CDR3 is TGTGCCTGGAGTGTGGGACTAGGCATGGGGGAGCAGTACTTC. As protein: CAWSVGLGMGEQYF.

The rearrangement uses TRBV19 and TRBJ1-6, with D possibly TRBD1 on 6 matching bases. CDR1 is LNHDA and CDR2 is SQIVND in the germline V gene (reference sequence). This CDR3 comprises 15 residues. The V end lost 5 bases, the J end lost 7 bases, and 15 bases lay between the germline ends. The CDR3 DNA reads TGTGCCAGTAGTCCGCAGGGGCTACGCAATTCACCCCTCCACTTT. Translating it yields CASSPQGLRNSPLHF.

This clone was seen only a few times. The gene calls are TRBV7-9 and TRBJ1-6, with D unresolved. CDR3 length equals 12 residues. Trimming left V 1 base short and J 10 bases short, with 5 bases between. The germline V gene encodes CDR1 SEHNR and CDR2 FQNEAQ (reference sequence). CDR3 nucleotides: TGTGCCAGCAGCTTAGATCGGTCACCCCTCCACTTT. Translating it yields CASSLDRSPLHF.

The chain combines TRBV5-1 with TRBJ2-1, with D perhaps TRBD2 (5 bases). CDR1 and CDR2 from the germline V gene are SGHRS and YFSETQ. The CDR3 loop spans 14 amino acids. With 4 bases removed from V and 10 bases from J, the gap between germline ends came to 18 bases. Here the CDR3 reads CASSNQREFGEQFF. The CDR3, as DNA: TGCGCCAGCAGCAATCAGAGGGAATTTGGCGAGCAGTTCTTC.

This chain joins TRBV10-3 and TRBJ2-1; 9 nucleotides line up with TRBD2. CDR1 and CDR2 from the germline V gene are ENHRY and SYGVKD. The CDR3 totals 13 residues. With 7 bases clipped from V and 8 bases from J, the junction kept 6 bases outside the gene matches. The CDR3 nucleotides read TGTGCCATCAAGGCTAGCGGGGACGATGAGCAGTTCTTC. Protein sequence: CAIKASGDDEQFF.

The V gene is TRBV5-6, the J gene TRBJ2-7, with 13 bases matching TRBD2. Germline assignment: CDR1 SGHDT and CDR2 YYEEEE. This CDR3 contains 14 residues. The J segment lost 4 bases and the V segment lost 5 bases, leaving 3 bases of the junction unmatched. The CDR3 spells CASRGTSGEYEQYF. DNA of the CDR3: TGTGCCAGCAGAGGGACTAGCGGGGAATACGAGCAGTACTTC.

The chain combines TRBV11-3 with TRBJ1-1; a possible D gene is TRBD1 (5 bases). This CDR3 comprises 13 residues. Germline V gene data show CDR1 as SGHNT and CDR2 as YENEEA. V was pared by 6 bases and J by 2 bases, with 10 bases between. The CDR3 is CASSSGGNTEAFF. CDR3 coding DNA: TGTGCCAGCAGTTCCGGGGGAAACACTGAAGCTTTCTTT.

The V and J genes are TRBV27 and TRBJ1-1; D perhaps matches TRBD1 (5 bases). The CDR3 is 15 amino acids. Trimming removed 2 bases at V and 4 bases at J, with 14 bases between. Germline V CDR1 and CDR2: MNHEY, SMNVEV (reference sequence). In nucleotides, the CDR3 is TGTGCCAGCAGTTTAGCAAACATTAGGGGCACTGAAGCTTTCTTT. Residues: CASSLANIRGTEAFF.

This rearrangement joins TRBV2 to TRBJ1-6; TRBD1 matches at 7 bases. Germline V gene data show CDR1 as SNHLY and CDR2 as FYNNEI. The CDR3 has 16 amino acids. The V and J ends lost 4 bases and 4 bases, in that order; junction bases with no gene match: 7. The CDR3 nucleotides are TGTGCCAGCAGTGGGGGGACAGTTACTTATAATTCACCCCTCCACTTT. This sequence encodes CASSGGTVTYNSPLHF. The full variable domain, completed using reference TRBV2 and TRBJ1-6, is EPEVTQTPSHQVTQMGQEVILRCVPISNHLYFYWYRQILGQKVEFLVSFYNNEISEKSEIFDDQFSVERPDGSNFTLKIRSTKLEDSAMYFCASSGGTVTYNSPLHFGNGTRLTVT.

The V gene is TRBV6-6, the J gene TRBJ2-5, with 7 bases matching TRBD1. V lost 6 bases to trimming and J lost 3 bases; unmatched junction nucleotides: 7. Germline CDR1 reads MNHNY; CDR2 reads SVGAGI (reference sequence). This CDR3 region has 14 residues. Here the CDR3 reads CASRMRTGEETQYF. CDR3 DNA sequence: TGTGCCAGCAGAATGAGAACAGGGGAAGAGACCCAGTACTTC.

The chain combines TRBV6-1 with TRBJ2-7, with 11 positions matching TRBD2. V dropped 3 bases and J dropped 7; count of bases not matched to a gene: 8. The germline CDR1 and CDR2 sequences are MNHNS and SASEGT. This CDR3 has 15 residues. The CDR3 loop reads CASSDLGLAGVEQYF. The CDR3 nucleotides are TGTGCCAGCAGTGATTTAGGACTAGCGGGCGTGGAGCAGTACTTC.

The chain has TRBV27 and TRBJ2-7; the match to TRBD1 covers 7 bases. Trimming at V came to 3 bases and at J to 2 bases, leaving 4 bases not matched to a gene. The germline CDR1 and CDR2 sequences are MNHEY and SMNVEV (reference sequence). This CDR3 spans 14 amino acids. CDR3 sequence: CASSLEGQAYEQYF. The CDR3, as DNA: TGTGCCAGCAGTTTGGAAGGACAGGCCTACGAGCAGTACTTC.